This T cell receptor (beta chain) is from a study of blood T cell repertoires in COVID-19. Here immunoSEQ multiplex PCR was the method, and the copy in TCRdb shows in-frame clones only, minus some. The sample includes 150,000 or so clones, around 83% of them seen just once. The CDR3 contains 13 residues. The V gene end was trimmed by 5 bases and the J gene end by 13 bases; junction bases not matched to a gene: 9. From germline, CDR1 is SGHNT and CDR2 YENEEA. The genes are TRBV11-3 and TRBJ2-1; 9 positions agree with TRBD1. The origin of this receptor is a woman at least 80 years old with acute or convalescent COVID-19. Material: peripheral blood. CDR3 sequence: CASSTYRGPEQFF. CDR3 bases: TGTGCCAGCAGCACCTACAGGGGGCCGGAACAGTTCTTC. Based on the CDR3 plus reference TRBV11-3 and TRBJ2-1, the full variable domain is EAGVVQSPRYKIIEKKQPVAFWCNPISGHNTLYWYLQNLGQGPELLIRYENEEAVDDSQLPKDRFSAERLKGVDSTLKIQPAELGDSAVYLCASSTYRGPEQFFGPGTRLTVL.